The 27 T cell receptor beta chains given below trace back to one sample, sequenced in a study of T-cell memory formation after mild COVID-19. TCRdb independently ran MiXCR on the 5' RACE reads; one entry per CDR3 protein. The sample contains approximately 150,000 distinct CDR3 sequences, approximately 14% of which appear only once. Specimen: PBMCs or a T cell subset sorted from them (not recorded which). Receptors were obtained from an adult woman who had mild COVID-19 (a few samples of this study predate the infection). Cell type and time point are not known.

This clonotype was seen a handful of times. V gene TRBV23-1 combines with J gene TRBJ2-3; TRBD1 agrees at 8 bases. TRBV23-1 is an ORF, with its function uncertain. The CDR3 runs to 16 residues. V lost 0 bases, J lost 3 bases, and 5 bases stayed unmatched. The CDR3: CASSQSDRGRTDTQYF. The CDR3 DNA sequence: TGCGCCAGCAGTCAATCTGACAGGGGAAGAACAGATACGCAGTATTTT.

At least ten counts were recorded for this clonotype. CDR3 protein: CASSVAGTSGGDTQYF. The CDR3, as DNA: TGTGCCAGCAGCGTAGCTGGGACTAGCGGGGGAGATACGCAGTATTTT. V is TRBV9 and J is TRBJ2-3, with 14 bases identical to TRBD2. The V segment lost 0 bases and the J segment 5 bases; nucleotides outside the gene matches: 2. This CDR3 is 16 amino acids long. Germline V CDR1 and CDR2: SGDLS, YYNGEE. The full variable domain, in which reference TRBV9 and TRBJ2-3 provide the parts outside the CDR3, is DSGVTQTPKHLITATGQRVTLRCSPRSGDLSVYWYQQSLDQGLQFLIQYYNGEERAKGNILERFSAQQFPDLHSELNLSSLELGDSALYFCASSVAGTSGGDTQYFGPGTRLTVL.

The chain employs TRBV12-3 or TRBV12-4 and TRBJ1-4; weak D call: TRBD1 (5 bases). The CDR3 is 17 amino acids. Trimming pared 5 bases from V and 7 bases from J, leaving 23 bases between. The chain's CDR3 is CASSLQGRGRAGEKLFF. Written as DNA, the CDR3 is TGTGCCAGCAGTCTCCAAGGGAGGGGCAGGGCGGGTGAAAAACTGTTTTTT.

J is TRBJ2-1 and V is TRBV7-2; 8 nucleotides agree with TRBD2. J was trimmed by 8 bases and V by 5 bases; bases with no gene match: 11. The germline CDR1 and CDR2 sequences are SGHTA and FQGNSA. The CDR3 is 15 residues long. The CDR3 coding sequence is TGTGCCAGCAGCCTTCAACCAGGACTAGCCTATGAGCAGTTCTTC. It codes for CASSLQPGLAYEQFF.

This clonotype occurred a few times. CDR3 sequence (DNA): TGCGCCAGCAGAGGGACTAGCGGCATCCAAGAGACCCAGTACTTC. Translation: CASRGTSGIQETQYF. V gene TRBV5-1 combines with J gene TRBJ2-5; TRBD2 matches at 11 bases. This CDR3 contains 15 residues. The germline V gene encodes CDR1 SGHRS and CDR2 YFSETQ. With V trimmed by 5 bases and J by 1 base, 4 bases remained unmatched.

The rearrangement links TRBV5-1 to TRBJ2-1; 9 bases line up with TRBD1. Trimming cost V 3 bases and J 0 bases; bases outside gene matches: 4. The CDR3 runs 16 residues. The germline V gene encodes CDR1 SGHRS and CDR2 YFSETQ. CDR3 sequence reads: CASSWGTGSSYNEQFF. The DNA for the CDR3 is TGCGCCAGCAGCTGGGGGACAGGGAGCTCCTACAATGAGCAGTTCTTC.

This clonotype was found a few times. The V call is TRBV12-3 or TRBV12-4, the J call TRBJ1-5, with 9 bases that match TRBD1. V shed 7 bases and J 1 base; nucleotides not matched to a gene: 5. The CDR3 covers 15 residues. For the CDR3, the DNA is TGTGCCAGCACCGGGACAGGGTTAAGCAATCAGCCCCAGCATTTT. Its translation: CASTGTGLSNQPQHF.

The CDR3 nucleotides read TGCGCCAGCAGCTTGTCGGGCCCTGAAGCTTTCTTT. Protein: CASSLSGPEAFF. The chain has TRBV5-1 and TRBJ1-1; D gene ambiguous. Germline CDR1 reads SGHRS; CDR2 reads YFSETQ. The CDR3 runs 12 residues. The V and J ends lost 1 base and 6 bases respectively, with 7 bases between them. The whole variable domain, remainder taken from reference TRBV5-1 and TRBJ1-1, is KAGVTQTPRYLIKTRGQQVTLSCSPISGHRSVSWYQQTPGQGLQFLFEYFSETQRNKGNFPGRFSGRQFSNSRSEMNVSTLELGDSALYLCASSLSGPEAFFGQGTRLTVV.

The V call is TRBV29-1, the J call TRBJ2-1; no clear D. Germline CDR1 and CDR2: SQVTM and ANQGSEA. V lost 0 bases and J 7 bases, leaving 16 bases between the germline ends. The CDR3 extends over 15 amino acids. Here the CDR3 reads CSVEDPVGRGNEQFF. For the CDR3, the DNA is TGCAGCGTTGAAGACCCGGTGGGCAGAGGTAATGAGCAGTTCTTC.

This clonotype has a handful of counts. This CDR3 reads CASSEMGLALAKNIQYF. CDR3 nucleotides: TGTGCCAGCAGTGAAATGGGACTGGCTCTAGCCAAAAACATTCAGTACTTC. V and J are TRBV2 and TRBJ2-4; D perhaps matches TRBD2 (6 bases). The CDR3 spans 17 residues. Germline CDR1 SNHLY, CDR2 FYNNEI. V was trimmed by 2 bases and J by 0 bases, leaving 14 bases between them.

In this sample, this clonotype turned up a few times. The CDR3 loop is CSASTSSSSDTQYF. The CDR3 nucleotides read TGCAGTGCCTCGACTTCGTCGTCCTCAGATACGCAGTATTTT. The chain couples TRBV20-1 to TRBJ2-3; D is uncertain. The CDR3 length is 14 residues. V was cut by 6 bases and J by 4 bases, with 17 bases left in between. CDR1 is DFQATT and CDR2 is SNEGSKA in the germline V gene (reference sequence).

The rearrangement uses TRBV30 and TRBJ2-7; 7 bases line up with TRBD2. The CDR3 runs to 14 residues. Germline values: CDR1 GTSNPN, CDR2 SVGIG (reference sequence). The junction had 12 bases not matched to a gene; V was cut back by 3 bases and J by 7 bases. CDR3 in amino acids: CAWSKSGAAREQYF. CDR3 coding DNA: TGTGCCTGGAGCAAGAGCGGGGCTGCTAGGGAGCAGTACTTC.

The V call is TRBV5-6, the J call TRBJ1-2; D gene uncertain. This CDR3 comprises 13 residues. Germline CDR1 is SGHDT and CDR2 is YYEEEE. With 0 bases removed from V and 6 bases from J, the gap between germline ends came to 9 bases. The CDR3 region is CASSLVLENGYTF. The CDR3 region has the DNA TGTGCCAGCAGCTTGGTGCTGGAGAATGGCTACACCTTC.

This clonotype was counted a few times. The chain carries TRBV9 and TRBJ2-1; 10 bases match TRBD2. The CDR3 is 18 residues long. Trimming removed 3 bases from V and 1 base from J; junction bases left unmatched: 10. Germline V CDR1 and CDR2: SGDLS, YYNGEE. CDR3 DNA sequence: TGTGCCAGCAGCGGCGGGACTAGCGTCCAACGTTCCTACAATGAGCAGTTCTTC. It is translated as CASSGGTSVQRSYNEQFF.

This clonotype was counted only a few times. The chain joins TRBV13 to TRBJ1-2; maybe TRBD1 (5 bases). The CDR3 covers 15 residues. V was trimmed by 5 bases and J by 0 bases, leaving 13 bases between them. The germline V gene encodes CDR1 PRHDT and CDR2 FYEKMQ (reference sequence). CDR3 DNA sequence: TGTGCCAGCAGCCCTAGGAGGGGAACTAACTATGGCTACACCTTC. Protein sequence: CASSPRRGTNYGYTF.

The V and J genes are TRBV7-2 and TRBJ2-1; no firm D call. The V gene lost 1 base and the J gene lost 6 bases, with 10 bases spanning the gap. This CDR3 contains 14 residues. Germline-derived CDR1 and CDR2 are SGHTA and FQGNSA. CDR3 sequence (DNA): TGTGCCAGCAGCTTAGGGCGGCGAGGCAATGAGCAGTTCTTC. It translates to CASSLGRRGNEQFF.

There are a few counts of this clonotype. V and J are TRBV12-3 or TRBV12-4 and TRBJ1-2, with a possible D match to TRBD1 (5 bases). Trimming cost V 5 bases and J 4 bases, with 17 bases left between them. The CDR3 covers 15 residues. For the CDR3, the DNA is TGTGCCAGCAGTCTCCAACCGGGACGGACCTATGGCTACACCTTC. Protein product: CASSLQPGRTYGYTF.

There are a few counts of this clonotype. V usage is TRBV6-5 and J usage is TRBJ2-4, with 11 bases fitting TRBD2. After removal of 7 bases from V and 1 base from J, the junction contained 12 bases not matched to a gene. The CDR3 totals 18 residues. Germline-derived CDR1 and CDR2 are MNHEY and SVGAGI. CDR3 nucleotide sequence: TGTGCCAGCACTTCACCGGGACTAGCGGAGGGGGCCAAAAACATTCAGTACTTC. The encoded protein is CASTSPGLAEGAKNIQYF.

CDR3 nucleotide sequence: TGTGCCAGCAGTTACTCGTTCGTATCCTACGAGCAGTACTTC. This sequence encodes CASSYSFVSYEQYF. This chain joins TRBV6-6 and TRBJ2-7; no clear D gene. Germline V gene lookup returns CDR1 MNHNY and CDR2 SVGAGI (reference sequence). The germline V and J ends were trimmed by 0 bases and 1 base, with 7 bases remaining between them. CDR3 length: 14 residues.

This clonotype was seen only a few times. The V call is TRBV7-9, the J call TRBJ2-3, with 11 bases fitting TRBD2. Germline assignment: CDR1 SEHNR and CDR2 FQNEAQ (reference sequence). The CDR3 is made up of 17 amino acids. V gave up 3 bases and J gave up 6 bases; unmatched junction bases: 11. Written as DNA, the CDR3 is TGTGCCAGCAGCTTTACTAGCGGGGGCCGATCGACGGATACGCAGTATTTT. Amino acid sequence: CASSFTSGGRSTDTQYF.

The V and J genes are TRBV12-3 or TRBV12-4 and TRBJ2-1, with 11 bases aligning to TRBD2. This CDR3 comprises 17 residues. The V and J ends lost 6 bases and 9 bases, in that order; junction bases with no gene match: 16. The CDR3 DNA is TGTGCCAGCAGCCCCCCTCGGAATAGCGGGAGGGCCACTGAGCAGTTCTTC. Amino acids: CASSPPRNSGRATEQFF.

A few counts support this clonotype. The rearrangement links TRBV24-1 to TRBJ1-2, with D hard to call. Trimming took 8 bases from V and 1 from J, leaving 22 bases between them. The CDR3 is 17 amino acids. Germline CDR1 and CDR2: KGHDR and SFDVKD. The CDR3 DNA sequence: TGTGCCACCAAGGTTGGAGAACGGAACAGTTGTAACTATGGCTACACCTTC. Residues: CATKVGERNSCNYGYTF.

This clonotype turned up a few times. The J gene is TRBJ2-5, the V gene TRBV25-1; 9 nucleotides match TRBD2. Germline V gives CDR1 MGHDK, CDR2 SYGVNS. V shed 4 bases, J shed 2 bases, and the junction held 5 bases outside the gene matches. This CDR3 has 15 amino acids. Written as DNA, the CDR3 is TGTGCCAGCAGTGTTAGCGGGAGCCCACAAGAGACCCAGTACTTC. The encoded protein is CASSVSGSPQETQYF.

This chain connects TRBV9 to TRBJ2-3; tentatively, D is TRBD2 (6 bases). Germline CDR1 reads SGDLS; CDR2 reads YYNGEE. Trimming cost V 0 bases and J 5 bases, with 13 bases left between them. This CDR3 contains 15 residues. The CDR3: CASSVVNSGGDTQYF. The CDR3 DNA reads TGTGCCAGCAGCGTAGTTAATAGCGGAGGAGATACGCAGTATTTT.

This clonotype has a handful of counts. This chain uses TRBV5-1 with TRBJ2-3; 10 bases are a match to TRBD2. The germline V gene has CDR1 SGHRS and CDR2 YFSETQ. This CDR3 contains 14 residues. Trimming at V came to 6 bases and at J to 6 bases, leaving 7 bases not matched to a gene. The DNA of the CDR3 is TGCGCCAGCACAAGCGGGAGGGCAGAGGATACGCAGTATTTT. Protein product: CASTSGRAEDTQYF.

The chain carries TRBV2 and TRBJ2-1, with 7 bases identical to TRBD2. After removal of 6 bases from V and 7 bases from J, the junction contained 6 bases not matched to a gene. The CDR3 loop spans 13 amino acids. Per germline, CDR1 SNHLY and CDR2 FYNNEI. The CDR3 DNA is TGTGCCAGCAGGCGGGAGCATGGGAATGAGCAGTTCTTC. It is translated as CASRREHGNEQFF.

The chain couples TRBV5-1 to TRBJ2-5, with D maybe TRBD1 (5 bases). With 0 bases removed from V and 3 bases from J, the gap between germline ends came to 12 bases. This CDR3 comprises 15 residues. Germline loops: CDR1 SGHRS, CDR2 YFSETQ. This chain's CDR3 is CASSLAAAGKETQYF. The CDR3 DNA is TGCGCCAGCAGCTTGGCCGCGGCAGGGAAAGAGACCCAGTACTTC.